This is a list of T cell receptor beta chains from one sample in a study of blood T cell repertoires in COVID-19. Method: immunoSEQ multiplex PCR; TCRdb's copy keeps in-frame clones and lacks some. The table lists roughly 280,000 clones, roughly nine tenths of them singletons. The sample comprised PBMCs or T cells enriched from blood (not recorded which). The receptors derive from a woman under 30 who had recovered from COVID-19. Each CDR3 is given with its conserved first and last residue. A D gene is named only where the DNA matches it firmly. Clone size is stated in some rows and not others, as once, few, many or a class when expanded.

D gene	V gene	clone size	J gene	CDR3 protein	CDR3 DNA
-	TRBV2	-	TRBJ2-7	CASRSDSSYEQYF	TGTGCCAGCAGGTCGGACAGCTCCTACGAGCAGTACTTC
TRBD1	TRBV2	-	TRBJ1-2	CASSRGTVNYGYTF	TGTGCCAGCAGCAGAGGGACAGTTAACTATGGCTACACCTTC
-	TRBV27	-	TRBJ2-3	CASSLGPGGTPDTQYF	TGTGCCAGCAGTTTAGGACCAGGGGGGACCCCAGATACGCAGTATTTT
TRBD2	TRBV9	-	TRBJ2-3	CASSAKSALAGGSTDTQYF	TGTGCCAGCAGCGCCAAATCGGCCCTAGCGGGGGGTTCCACAGATACGCAGTATTTT
-	TRBV2	-	TRBJ1-1	CASSAGGRNTEAFF	TGTGCCAGCAGTGCCGGGGGGAGGAACACTGAAGCTTTCTTT
TRBD1	TRBV5-1	-	TRBJ1-2	CASADRDYGYTF	TGCGCCAGTGCGGACAGGGACTATGGCTACACCTTC
TRBD1	TRBV4-1	-	TRBJ1-6	CASSQTGVNSPLHF	TGCGCCAGCAGCCAGACAGGGGTCAATTCACCCCTCCACTTT
-	TRBV19	-	TRBJ2-5	CANTYGQQETQYF	TGTGCCAACACGTACGGACAGCAAGAGACCCAGTACTTC
-	TRBV5-4	-	TRBJ2-1	CASRLDWNNEQFF	TGTGCCAGCAGACTGGACTGGAACAATGAGCAGTTCTTC
TRBD2	TRBV7-3	-	TRBJ2-3	CASSLTTSGGAGDTQYF	TGTGCCAGCAGCTTAACGACTAGCGGGGGGGCAGGAGATACGCAGTATTTT
-	TRBV7-9	-	TRBJ1-5	CASSYQGQPQHF	TGTGCCAGCAGCTACCAGGGCCAGCCCCAGCATTTT
-	TRBV25-1	-	TRBJ2-7	CASSFGVYEQYF	TGTGCCAGCAGTTTCGGGGTCTACGAGCAGTACTTC
-	TRBV29-1	-	TRBJ2-7	CSVEDTFYEQYF	TGCAGCGTTGAGGACACTTTCTACGAGCAGTACTTC
TRBD1	TRBV29-1	-	TRBJ1-2	CSVHRDRVRGDAYGYTF	TGCAGCGTTCATAGGGACAGGGTGCGGGGGGACGCCTATGGCTACACCTTC
-	TRBV6-4	-	TRBJ1-6	CASSDSMGAPLHF	TGTGCCAGCAGTGACTCGATGGGCGCACCCCTCCACTTT
TRBD1	TRBV12-3/TRBV12-4	-	TRBJ1-2	CASAGQGWYGYTF	TGTGCCAGCGCGGGACAGGGGTGGTATGGCTACACCTTC
-	TRBV7-9	-	TRBJ1-2	CASSSEQYNYGYTF	TGTGCCAGCAGCTCCGAACAGTATAACTATGGCTACACCTTC
TRBD1	TRBV6-6	-	TRBJ1-2	CASRMDRFYGYTF	TGTGCCAGCAGAATGGACAGGTTCTATGGCTACACCTTC
-	TRBV4-1	once	TRBJ2-2	CASSQGFPGSTGELFF	TGCGCCAGCAGCCAAGGGTTCCCAGGTTCGACCGGGGAGCTGTTTTTT
-	TRBV3-1/TRBV3-2	once	TRBJ2-2	CASSPPAGTGELFF	TGTGCCAGCAGCCCACCCGCGGGCACCGGGGAGCTGTTTTTT
TRBD2	TRBV6-5	-	TRBJ2-3	CASSRSGGVVDTQYF	TGTGCCAGCAGCCGGAGCGGGGGGGTGGTAGATACGCAGTATTTT
TRBD1	TRBV7-9	-	TRBJ1-6	CASSPVSAGGISPLHF	TGTGCCAGCAGCCCAGTCAGCGCAGGGGGCATTTCACCCCTCCACTTT
TRBD1	TRBV27	-	TRBJ2-3	CASSDQGAVYF	TGTGCCAGCAGCGACCAGGGGGCCGTGTATTTT
TRBD2	TRBV4-2	-	TRBJ2-5	CASSQGGLAGRETQYF	TGTGCCAGCAGCCAAGGCGGACTAGCGGGAAGGGAGACCCAGTACTTC
-	TRBV21-1	-	TRBJ1-1	CASSKLEGEYTEAFF	TGTGCCAGCAGCAAATTGGAGGGCGAATACACTGAAGCTTTCTTT
-	TRBV24-1	-	TRBJ2-2	CATSDKTAGELFF	TGTGCCACCAGTGATAAGACTGCGGGAGAGCTGTTTTTT
TRBD1	TRBV19	-	TRBJ1-1	CASSLPTGGSSAAAFF	TGTGCCAGTAGTCTACCGACAGGGGGCTCATCCGCAGCAGCTTTCTTT
-	TRBV7-2	-	TRBJ2-2	CASSPQGLAGELFF	TGTGCCAGCAGCCCCCAGGGGTTAGCCGGGGAGCTGTTTTTT
-	TRBV6-5	-	TRBJ2-3	CASTPSGGPDTQYF	TGTGCCAGCACACCCTCTGGGGGCCCAGATACGCAGTATTTT
-	TRBV5-1	-	TRBJ2-2	CASSLRGARTGELFF	TGCGCCAGCAGCTTGCGGGGGGCCCGGACCGGGGAGCTGTTTTTT
TRBD2	TRBV2	-	TRBJ2-1	CASSYPLAGSGQFF	TGTGCCAGCAGTTACCCTCTAGCGGGGTCTGGGCAGTTCTTC
-	TRBV25-1	-	TRBJ1-1	CASSRLENTEAFF	TGTGCCAGCAGTCGACTTGAGAACACTGAAGCTTTCTTT
-	TRBV7-9	-	TRBJ1-6	CASSLAASYNSPLHF	TGTGCCAGCAGCTTGGCGGCCTCCTATAATTCACCCCTCCACTTT
-	TRBV11-2	-	TRBJ1-4	CASSLPPPSNEKLFF	TGTGCCAGCAGCTTGCCCCCTCCGAGTAATGAAAAACTGTTTTTT
TRBD2	TRBV11-3	-	TRBJ2-3	CASSSWTSGGTDTQYF	TGTGCCAGCAGCTCGTGGACTAGCGGGGGCACAGATACGCAGTATTTT
TRBD1	TRBV28	once	TRBJ1-6	CASRDDRGRVSALHF	TGTGCCAGCAGGGACGACAGGGGCCGCGTTTCGGCCCTCCACTTT
TRBD2	TRBV5-1	-	TRBJ2-7	CASTPQAGLATHEQYF	TGCGCCAGCACTCCCCAGGCGGGACTAGCAACTCACGAGCAGTACTTC
-	TRBV5-1	-	TRBJ1-1	CASSTTDNTEAFF	TGCGCCAGCAGCACGACAGATAACACTGAAGCTTTCTTT
TRBD2	TRBV3-1/TRBV3-2	once	TRBJ2-7	CASSQDRASGTTPYEQYF	TGTGCCAGCAGCCAAGATCGGGCTAGCGGGACCACCCCCTACGAGCAGTACTTC
TRBD2	TRBV5-1	-	TRBJ2-1	CASSLGLAAAYSYNEQFF	TGCGCCAGCAGCTTGGGACTAGCGGCCGCCTACTCCTACAATGAGCAGTTCTTC
-	TRBV5-1	few	TRBJ2-2	CASSLAVRSGELFF	TGCGCCAGCAGCTTGGCCGTACGGTCCGGGGAGCTGTTTTTT
TRBD1	TRBV11-2	-	TRBJ2-3	CASSDQQGPSTDTQYF	TGTGCCAGCAGCGACCAACAGGGGCCTAGCACAGATACGCAGTATTTT
-	TRBV27	-	TRBJ2-5	CASSPNRAEGETQYF	TGTGCCAGCAGTCCTAACAGGGCCGAAGGGGAGACCCAGTACTTC
-	TRBV2	-	TRBJ1-1	CASSVTQLNTEAFF	TGTGCCAGCAGTGTCACACAATTGAACACTGAAGCTTTCTTT
-	TRBV5-1	-	TRBJ1-2	CASSLSSLEVGYTF	TGCGCCAGCAGCTTGAGTAGTCTTGAGGTGGGCTACACCTTC
TRBD1	TRBV5-1	-	TRBJ2-5	CASSTGQGWETQYF	TGCGCCAGCAGCACTGGACAGGGGTGGGAGACCCAGTACTTC
TRBD1	TRBV7-8	-	TRBJ1-5	CASSPDRGEQPQHF	TGTGCCAGCAGCCCCGACAGGGGTGAACAGCCCCAGCATTTT
TRBD2	TRBV5-1	-	TRBJ2-3	CASSQPGAAGVQYF	TGCGCCAGCAGCCAACCCGGGGCCGCGGGGGTGCAGTATTTT
-	TRBV27	once	TRBJ1-1	CASSPTVSMNTEAFF	TGTGCCAGCAGTCCCACGGTGAGCATGAACACTGAAGCTTTCTTT
TRBD2	TRBV4-2	-	TRBJ2-7	CASAQRGDPYEQYF	TGTGCCAGCGCACAACGGGGGGACCCCTACGAGCAGTACTTC
-	TRBV10-1	-	TRBJ1-5	CASSDEGSNQPQHF	TGCGCCAGCAGTGATGAGGGAAGCAATCAGCCCCAGCATTTT
TRBD2	TRBV7-9	few	TRBJ2-1	CASSLGGLAGENEQFF	TGTGCCAGCAGCTTAGGGGGACTAGCGGGGGAGAATGAGCAGTTCTTC
TRBD1	TRBV7-9	-	TRBJ1-2	CASTAGGWGYTF	TGTGCCAGCACCGCAGGGGGCTGGGGCTACACCTTC
TRBD1	TRBV27	-	TRBJ1-2	CASSLWTGGVGGYTF	TGTGCCAGCAGTTTATGGACAGGGGGAGTGGGCGGCTACACCTTC
-	TRBV3-1/TRBV3-2	once	TRBJ1-2	CASRDNLYGYTF	TGTGCCAGCAGGGACAACCTCTATGGCTACACCTTC